This T cell receptor beta chain comes out of a study of cytomegalovirus exposure and HLA in healthy donors. The length of the CDR3 is 16 residues. The germline V gene encodes CDR1 SEHNR and CDR2 FQNEAQ (reference sequence). Trimming left V 6 bases short and J 2 bases short, with 18 bases between. As concerns this clone: Its target is not known.

Study observations and caveats: The listing of fewer than 200 TCR beta chains classed them as cytomegalovirus-associated. For cytomegalovirus status, the classifier reportedly gave diagnoses with high specificity and sensitivity.

Researchers ran the PCR with 60 Vbeta and 13 Jbeta primers. In the study's own analysis: The count from a later analysis was some 83 million unique TCR beta chains, some 10 million of them shared. Clones were read by immunoSEQ multiplex PCR, and TCRdb kept only the in-frame ones, dropping some. That table supplies the V and J calls and clone size; D and trimming were determined from the DNA. This table has 75,000 to 100,000 clones, over 75% appearing once. This TCR derives from a man aged 35 to 55 in good health and CMV-seropositive. The V and J genes are TRBV7-9 and TRBJ2-3; maybe TRBD1 (5 bases). Sequences were obtained from PBMCs. The CDR3 DNA follows: TGTGCCAGCAGTTCAGGGTTAGGGTCAATCACAGATACGCAGTATTTT. Its protein is CASSSGLGSITDTQYF.